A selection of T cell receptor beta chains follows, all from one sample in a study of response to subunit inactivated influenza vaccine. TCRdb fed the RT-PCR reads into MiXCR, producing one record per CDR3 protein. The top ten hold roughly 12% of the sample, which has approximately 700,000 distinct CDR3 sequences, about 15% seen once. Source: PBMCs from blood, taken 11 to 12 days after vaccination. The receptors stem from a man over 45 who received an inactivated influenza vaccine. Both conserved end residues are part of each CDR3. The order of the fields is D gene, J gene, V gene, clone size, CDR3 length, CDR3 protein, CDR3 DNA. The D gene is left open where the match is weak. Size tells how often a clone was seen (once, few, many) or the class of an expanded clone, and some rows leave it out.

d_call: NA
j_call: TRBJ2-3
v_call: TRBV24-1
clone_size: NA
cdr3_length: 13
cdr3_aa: CATSDLNPDTQYF
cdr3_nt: TGTGCCACCAGTGATTTGAACCCAGATACGCAGTATTTT

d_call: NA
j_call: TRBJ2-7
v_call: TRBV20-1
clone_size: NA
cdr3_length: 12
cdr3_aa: CSARDQGYEQYF
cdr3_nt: TGCAGTGCTAGAGACCAGGGATACGAGCAGTACTTC

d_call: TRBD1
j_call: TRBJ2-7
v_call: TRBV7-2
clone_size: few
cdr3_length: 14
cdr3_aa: CASSSRQGSREQYF
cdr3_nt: TGTGCCAGCAGCTCTAGACAGGGGAGCCGCGAGCAGTACTTC

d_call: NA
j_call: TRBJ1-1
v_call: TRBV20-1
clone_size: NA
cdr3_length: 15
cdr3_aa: CSPSFHGEGIAEAFF
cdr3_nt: TGCAGTCCGTCCTTCCATGGGGAGGGGATCGCTGAAGCTTTCTTT

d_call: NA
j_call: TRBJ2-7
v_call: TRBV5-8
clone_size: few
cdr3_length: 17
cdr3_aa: CASSLVVTDGTAYEQYF
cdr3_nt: TGTGCCAGCAGCTTGGTCGTGACCGACGGGACGGCCTACGAGCAGTACTTC

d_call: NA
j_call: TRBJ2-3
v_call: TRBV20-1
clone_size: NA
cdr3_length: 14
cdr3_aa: CSARDGQGVDTQYF
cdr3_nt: TGCAGTGCTAGAGATGGGCAGGGAGTGGATACGCAGTATTTT

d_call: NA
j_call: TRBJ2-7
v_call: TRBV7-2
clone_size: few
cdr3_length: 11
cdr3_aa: CASSLDTEQYF
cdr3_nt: TGTGCCAGCAGCTTAGACACCGAGCAGTACTTC

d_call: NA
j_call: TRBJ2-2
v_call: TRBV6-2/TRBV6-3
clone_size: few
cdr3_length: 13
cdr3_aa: CASKEKDTGELFF
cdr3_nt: TGTGCCAGCAAGGAAAAGGACACCGGGGAGCTGTTTTTT

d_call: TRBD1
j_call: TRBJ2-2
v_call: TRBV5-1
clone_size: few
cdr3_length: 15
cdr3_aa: CASSSGQRFTGELFF
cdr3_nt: TGCGCCAGCAGCTCGGGACAGCGGTTTACCGGGGAGCTGTTTTTT

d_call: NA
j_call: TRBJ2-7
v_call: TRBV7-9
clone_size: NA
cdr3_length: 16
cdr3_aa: CASSPWLSQGSYEQYF
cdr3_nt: TGTGCCAGCAGCCCTTGGTTATCGCAGGGCTCCTACGAGCAGTACTTC

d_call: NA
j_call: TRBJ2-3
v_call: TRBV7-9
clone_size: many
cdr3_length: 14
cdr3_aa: CASNLSPSTDTQYF
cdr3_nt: TGTGCCAGCAACCTCAGCCCTAGCACAGATACGCAGTATTTT

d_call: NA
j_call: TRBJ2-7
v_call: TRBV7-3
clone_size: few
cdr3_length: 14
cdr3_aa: CASSLSGALNEQYF
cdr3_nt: TGTGCCAGCAGCTTGTCAGGGGCTTTGAACGAGCAGTACTTC

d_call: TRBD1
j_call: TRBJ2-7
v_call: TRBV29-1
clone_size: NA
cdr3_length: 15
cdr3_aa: CSVELLDRGSYEQYF
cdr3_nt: TGCAGCGTTGAACTCCTAGACAGGGGATCCTACGAGCAGTACTTC

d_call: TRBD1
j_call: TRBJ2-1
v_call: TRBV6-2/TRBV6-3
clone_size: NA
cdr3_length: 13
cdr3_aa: CADRDRGFNEQFF
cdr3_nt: TGTGCCGACCGGGACAGGGGTTTCAATGAGCAGTTCTTC

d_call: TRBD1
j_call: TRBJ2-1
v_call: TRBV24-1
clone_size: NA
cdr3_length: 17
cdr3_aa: CATSDDPGQGAYNEQFF
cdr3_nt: TGTGCCACCAGTGATGACCCAGGACAGGGGGCGTACAATGAGCAGTTCTTC

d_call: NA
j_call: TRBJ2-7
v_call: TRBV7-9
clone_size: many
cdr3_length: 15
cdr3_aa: CASSAGTAPPYEQYF
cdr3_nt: TGTGCCAGCAGCGCCGGGACGGCACCTCCTTACGAGCAGTACTTC

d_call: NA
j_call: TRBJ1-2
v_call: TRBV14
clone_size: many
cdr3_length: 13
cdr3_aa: CASSIGVGYGYTF
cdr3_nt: TGTGCCAGCAGCATAGGTGTTGGGTATGGCTACACCTTC

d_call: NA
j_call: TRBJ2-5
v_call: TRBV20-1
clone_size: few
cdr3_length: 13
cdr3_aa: CSAGATVRGTQYF
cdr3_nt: TGCAGTGCGGGAGCGACCGTCAGGGGGACCCAGTACTTC

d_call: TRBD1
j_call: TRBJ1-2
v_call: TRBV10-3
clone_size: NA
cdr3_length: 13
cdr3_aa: CAISTGQENGYTF
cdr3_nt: TGTGCCATCAGCACGGGACAGGAGAATGGCTACACCTTC

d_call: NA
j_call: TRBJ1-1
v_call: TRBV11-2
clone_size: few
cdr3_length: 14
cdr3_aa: CASSLSWGGTEAFF
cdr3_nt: TGTGCCAGCAGCTTAAGTTGGGGGGGCACTGAAGCTTTCTTT

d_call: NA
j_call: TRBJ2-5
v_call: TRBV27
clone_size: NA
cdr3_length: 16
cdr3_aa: CASTPRGFRGQETQYF
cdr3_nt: TGTGCCAGCACTCCGAGGGGGTTTAGGGGCCAAGAGACCCAGTACTTC

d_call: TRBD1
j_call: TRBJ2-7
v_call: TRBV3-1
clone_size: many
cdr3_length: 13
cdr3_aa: CASSQTGGWEQYF
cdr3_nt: TGTGCCAGCAGCCAGACAGGGGGCTGGGAGCAGTACTTC

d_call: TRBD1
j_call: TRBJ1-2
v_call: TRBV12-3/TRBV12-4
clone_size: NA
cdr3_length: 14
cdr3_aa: CASSLDGTGNGYTF
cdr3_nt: TGTGCCAGCAGTTTAGACGGGACAGGGAATGGCTACACCTTC

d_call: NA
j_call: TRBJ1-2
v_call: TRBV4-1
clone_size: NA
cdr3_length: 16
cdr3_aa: CASSQGDRTFGYGYTF
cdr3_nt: TGCGCCAGCAGCCAAGGCGACAGGACCTTCGGCTATGGCTACACCTTC

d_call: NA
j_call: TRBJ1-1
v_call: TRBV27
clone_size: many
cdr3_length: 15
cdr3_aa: CASIATEGVHTEAFF
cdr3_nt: TGTGCCAGCATTGCGACGGAGGGGGTTCACACTGAAGCTTTCTTT

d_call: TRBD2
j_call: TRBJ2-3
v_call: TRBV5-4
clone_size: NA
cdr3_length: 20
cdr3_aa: CASSLETSGGFHPVPDTQYF
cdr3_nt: TGTGCCAGCAGCTTGGAAACTAGCGGGGGGTTCCATCCAGTTCCAGATACGCAGTATTTT

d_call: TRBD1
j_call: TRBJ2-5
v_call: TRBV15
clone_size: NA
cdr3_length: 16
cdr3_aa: CATSRGGTGVLETQYF
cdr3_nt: TGTGCCACCAGCAGAGGAGGGACAGGGGTGTTAGAGACCCAGTACTTC

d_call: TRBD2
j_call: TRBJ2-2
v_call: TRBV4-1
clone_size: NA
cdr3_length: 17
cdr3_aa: CASSHVLAGVTSGELFF
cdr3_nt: TGCGCCAGCAGCCATGTCCTAGCGGGAGTAACGTCCGGGGAGCTGTTTTTT

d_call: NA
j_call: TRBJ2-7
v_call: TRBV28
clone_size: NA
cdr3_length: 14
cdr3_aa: CASKFTRGAYEQYF
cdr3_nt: TGTGCCAGCAAGTTTACGCGAGGGGCCTACGAGCAGTACTTC

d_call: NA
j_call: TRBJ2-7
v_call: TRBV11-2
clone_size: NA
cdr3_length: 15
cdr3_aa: CASSLDRQLLYEQYF
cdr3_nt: TGTGCCAGCAGCTTAGATCGGCAGCTATTGTACGAGCAGTACTTC

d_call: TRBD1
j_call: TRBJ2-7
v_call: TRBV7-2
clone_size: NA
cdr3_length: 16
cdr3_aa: CASSSPAGTGNYEQYF
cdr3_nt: TGTGCCAGCAGCTCACCCGCAGGGACAGGGAACTACGAGCAGTACTTC

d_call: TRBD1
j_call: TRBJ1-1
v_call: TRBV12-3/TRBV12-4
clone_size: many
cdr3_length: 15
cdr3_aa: CASSPLQGLNTEAFF
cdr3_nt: TGTGCCAGCAGTCCCCTACAGGGGTTAAACACTGAAGCTTTCTTT

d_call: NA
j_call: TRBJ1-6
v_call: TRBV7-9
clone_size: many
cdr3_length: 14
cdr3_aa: CASSFGGRNSPLHF
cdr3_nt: TGTGCCAGCAGCTTCGGGGGTCGGAATTCACCCCTCCACTTT

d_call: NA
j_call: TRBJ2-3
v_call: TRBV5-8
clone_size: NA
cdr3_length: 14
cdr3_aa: CASSPIGSTDTQYF
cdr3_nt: TGTGCCAGCAGCCCTATTGGCAGCACAGATACGCAGTATTTT

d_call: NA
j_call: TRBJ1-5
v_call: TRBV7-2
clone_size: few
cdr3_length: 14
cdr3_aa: CASSLALSLGPQHF
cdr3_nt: TGTGCCAGCAGCTTAGCTTTGTCCCTGGGGCCCCAGCATTTT

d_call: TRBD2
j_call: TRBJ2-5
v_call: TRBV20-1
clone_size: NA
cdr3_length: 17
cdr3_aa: CSARSGLAGGYQETQYF
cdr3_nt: TGCAGTGCTAGAAGCGGGCTAGCGGGGGGGTACCAAGAGACCCAGTACTTC

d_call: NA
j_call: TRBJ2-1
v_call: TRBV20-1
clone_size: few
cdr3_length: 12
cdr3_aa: CSARDLGVGQFF
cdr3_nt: TGCAGTGCTAGAGATTTGGGGGTGGGGCAGTTCTTC